Following are 11 T cell receptor beta chains from one sample sequenced in a study of Ad26.COV2.S vaccination and SARS-CoV-2 variants. The assay was immunoSEQ multiplex PCR, and TCRdb's table has in-frame clones only and misses some. This sample carries over 400,000 clones, 85% to 90% of them seen once, and the ten largest clones take approximately 2.5%. Documented treatment: some 20 received Ad26.COV2.S at low or high dose, single or two shots; several received placebo; per-sample allocation not given. Samples came from day 63 after the first vaccine or placebo injection. Sequenced here: peripheral blood, sampled in a trial of Ad26.COV2.S vaccine versus placebo. The receptors were gathered from a person aged 18-65 years who received the Ad26.COV2.S COVID-19 vaccine or a placebo.

The rearrangement uses TRBV7-5 and TRBJ1-1. TRBV7-5 is a recognized pseudogene. This CDR3 spans 14 amino acids. The CDR3 loop is CVRSLLRGSVEAFF. Here the CDR3 DNA reads TGTGTCAGAAGCTTATTACGGGGATCTGTTGAAGCTTTCTTT.

The chain is built from TRBV21-1 and TRBJ1-6; TRBD1 is taken as the D call from the table, unchecked against the DNA. TRBV21-1 is a pseudogene. The CDR3 has 15 residues. CDR3: CASSKRGTDNSPLHF. In DNA form, the CDR3 reads TGTGCCAGCAGCAAGAGAGGGACAGATAATTCACCCCTCCACTTT.

This chain links TRBV29-1 with TRBJ1-2; D perhaps matches TRBD1 (5 bases). V lost 3 bases to trimming and J lost 5 bases, with 16 bases between them. The CDR3 totals 14 residues. The germline gives CDR1 SQVTM, CDR2 ANQGSEA. As DNA, the CDR3 is TGCAGCGTTGAGGGCCAGGGTGGGGTATATGGCTACACCTTC. Residues: CSVEGQGGVYGYTF.

The gene calls are TRBV5-1 and TRBJ2-2; no clear D. The CDR3 consists of 16 residues. Trimming cost V 0 bases and J 0 bases, with 9 bases left between them. Germline V gene data show CDR1 as SGHRS and CDR2 as YFSETQ. The CDR3 coding sequence is TGCGCCAGCAGCTTGGGGCAACAAGCGAACACCGGGGAGCTGTTTTTT. Translation gives CASSLGQQANTGELFF.

V is TRBV10-3 and J is TRBJ2-2; 11 nucleotides align to TRBD1. CDR1 is ENHRY, CDR2 SYGVKD, per germline. The CDR3 extends over 16 amino acids. With V trimmed by 6 bases and J by 7 bases, 10 bases remained unmatched. CDR3 nucleotide sequence: TGTGCCATCAGCGCGATCCCGGGACAGGGGGGCGGGGAGCTGTTTTTT. This encodes CAISAIPGQGGGELFF.

This sequence joins TRBV7-9 and TRBJ1-4; tentative D call: TRBD1 (5 bases). This CDR3 contains 17 residues. In germline, CDR1 is SEHNR, CDR2 FQNEAQ (reference sequence). V lost 4 bases, J lost 3 bases, and 18 bases lay in between. The chain's CDR3 is CASSSLTAWGANEKLFF. CDR3 DNA sequence: TGTGCCAGCAGCTCCCTTACCGCTTGGGGGGCTAATGAAAAACTGTTTTTT.

The rearrangement uses TRBV9 and TRBJ2-7; D may be TRBD1 (5 bases). Trimming removed 4 bases at V and 3 bases at J, with 14 bases between. This CDR3 contains 14 residues. Germline-derived CDR1 and CDR2 are SGDLS and YYNGEE. The DNA of the CDR3 is TGTGCCAGCAGCCCCTCCTTCCAGGGCTACGAGCAGTACTTC. Its translation is CASSPSFQGYEQYF.

This chain uses TRBV10-3 with TRBJ2-7; D assignment may be TRBD1 or TRBD2 (5 bases each). V lost 6 bases to trimming and J lost 1 base, with 7 bases between them. From germline, CDR1 is ENHRY and CDR2 SYGVKD. The CDR3 spans 12 residues. The CDR3: CAISRESYEQYF. The CDR3 DNA reads TGTGCCATCAGCAGGGAGTCCTACGAGCAGTACTTC.

The chain links TRBV5-5 to TRBJ1-6; no clear D gene. V gave up 1 base and J gave up 10 bases, with 12 bases separating them. Germline CDR1 is SGHKS and CDR2 is YYEKEE (reference sequence). The CDR3 is 14 residues long. The CDR3: CASSLFGAGSPLHF. The CDR3 coding sequence is TGTGCCAGCAGCTTGTTTGGCGCGGGATCACCCCTCCACTTT.

This rearrangement joins TRBV7-8 to TRBJ2-2; TRBD2 agrees at 13 bases. The CDR3 runs to 18 residues. The V gene's germline CDR1 is SGHVS and CDR2 FQNEAQ. The J segment lost 6 bases and the V segment lost 3 bases, leaving 10 bases of the junction unmatched. The CDR3 DNA follows: TGTGCCAGCAGCTTGAAAATTGGACTAGCGGGAGTGGCCGGGGAGCTGTTTTTT. It specifies CASSLKIGLAGVAGELFF.

V and J are TRBV9 and TRBJ2-2, with D maybe TRBD1 (6 bases). The CDR3 covers 16 residues. Germline-derived CDR1 and CDR2 are SGDLS and YYNGEE. Deletions cut 1 base from V and 0 bases from J, with 10 bases between. In DNA, the CDR3 is TGTGCCAGCAGCGTACAGGGGAGAGCGAACACCGGGGAGCTGTTTTTT. This gives the protein CASSVQGRANTGELFF.